This TCR beta chain was observed in a study of T cell repertoires in cytomegalovirus infection. Study information: Public TCR beta signatures indicated both CMV infection and matching HLA type.

TCRdb re-analysed the reads in MiXCR, keeping a single row per CDR3 protein. The data contain some 160,000 distinct CDR3 sequences, 17% of them seen just once; the ten biggest clones take up about 19%. Study results and limitations: Identification of carriers of CMV plus the relevant HLA was performed using cumulative public TCR beta family frequency.

CDR3 length: 11 amino acids. The V gene's germline CDR1 is GTSNPN and CDR2 SVGIG (reference sequence). The V gene lost 4 bases and the J gene lost 1 base, with 5 bases spanning the gap. To note about this clonotype: The target antigen is unknown.

The sequenced sample was CD8+ T cells from PBMCs. The chain uses TRBV30 and TRBJ2-7, with D unresolved. This TCR was recovered from a human donor in good health (CMV status not recorded). Some clones in this sample may be carry-over from other donors' samples. The DNA of the CDR3 is TGTGCCTGGACCGGTTCCTACGAGCAGTACTTC. Residues: CAWTGSYEQYF.